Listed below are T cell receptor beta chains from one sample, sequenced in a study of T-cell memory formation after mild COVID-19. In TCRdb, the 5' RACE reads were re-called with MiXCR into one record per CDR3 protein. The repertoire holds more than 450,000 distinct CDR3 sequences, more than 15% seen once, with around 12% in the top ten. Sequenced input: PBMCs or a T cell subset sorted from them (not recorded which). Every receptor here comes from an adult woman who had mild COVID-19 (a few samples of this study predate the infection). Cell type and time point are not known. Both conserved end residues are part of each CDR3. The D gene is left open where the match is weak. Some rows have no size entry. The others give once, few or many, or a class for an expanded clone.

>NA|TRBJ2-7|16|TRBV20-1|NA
TGCAGTGCTCGCCCTATAGAGCGGAGCCGCTCCTACGAGCAGTACTTC
CSARPIERSRSYEQYF
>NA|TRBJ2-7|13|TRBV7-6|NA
TGTGCCAGCAGCTTAGCGACCTTTTACGAGCAGTACTTC
CASSLATFYEQYF
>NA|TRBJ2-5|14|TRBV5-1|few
TGTGCCAGCAGCACCGACAGGGGAGGGGAGACCCAGTACTTC
CASSTDRGGETQYF
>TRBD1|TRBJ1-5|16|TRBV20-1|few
TGCAGTGCAGCCGGGACAGGGGAATATAGCAATCAGCCCCAGCATTTT
CSAAGTGEYSNQPQHF
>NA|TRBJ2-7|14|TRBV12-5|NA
TGTGCTAGTGGTTTGGGTGAGTACGGGTCCGAGCAGTACTTC
CASGLGEYGSEQYF
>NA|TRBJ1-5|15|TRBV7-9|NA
TGTGCCAGCAGCTTAACAAGTGCTGGAATGGAGCCCCAGCATTTT
CASSLTSAGMEPQHF
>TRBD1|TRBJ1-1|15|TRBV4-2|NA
TGTGCCAGCAGCCAATGGGACAGCGGAGGCACTGAAGCTTTCTTT
CASSQWDSGGTEAFF
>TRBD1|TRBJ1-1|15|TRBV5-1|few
TGCGCCAGCAGCTTGAGGAGGGGGCCGAACACTGAAGCTTTCTTT
CASSLRRGPNTEAFF
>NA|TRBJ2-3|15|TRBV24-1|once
TGTGCCACCAGTGATTTTGGCGCGCGCGCAGGTACGCAGTATTTT
CATSDFGARAGTQYF
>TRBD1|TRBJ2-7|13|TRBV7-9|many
TGTGCCAGCAGTCGGACAGGGACCTACGAGCAGTACTTC
CASSRTGTYEQYF
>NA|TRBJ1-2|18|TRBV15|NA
TGTGCCACCAGCAGCCGGATGGTAGGAGGACAGACGAACTATGGCTACACCTTC
CATSSRMVGGQTNYGYTF
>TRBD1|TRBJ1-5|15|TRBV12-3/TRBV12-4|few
TGTGCCAGCAGCGGGACAGGTCGGGGCTATCAGCCCCAGCATTTT
CASSGTGRGYQPQHF
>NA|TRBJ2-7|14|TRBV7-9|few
TGTGCCAGCAGCTTAACAGGAACCCTCTACGAGCAGTACTTC
CASSLTGTLYEQYF
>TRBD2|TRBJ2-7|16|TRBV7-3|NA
TGTGCCAGCAGCCCTTGGGGGGGACCGGGCACCTACGAGCAGTACTTC
CASSPWGGPGTYEQYF
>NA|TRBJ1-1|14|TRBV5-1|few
TGCGCCAGCAGACTTGGGGAACCGAACACTGAAGCTTTCTTT
CASRLGEPNTEAFF
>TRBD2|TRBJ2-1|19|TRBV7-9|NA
TGTGCCAGCAGCTCCGAGGACCTTGGGCTAGCGGGAGTCTACAATGAGCAGTTCTTC
CASSSEDLGLAGVYNEQFF
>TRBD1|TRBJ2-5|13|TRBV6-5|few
TGTGCCAGCAGTCTAGGGACAGGGCGGACCCAGTACTTC
CASSLGTGRTQYF
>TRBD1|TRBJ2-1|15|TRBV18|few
TGTGCCAGCTCACAACCGGGACAGCCGTACAATGAGCAGTTCTTC
CASSQPGQPYNEQFF
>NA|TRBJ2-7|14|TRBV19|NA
TGTGCCAGTAGTCTTTCGACACAGGGTCCCGAGCAGTACTTC
CASSLSTQGPEQYF
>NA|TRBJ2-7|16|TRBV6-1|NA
TGTGCCAGCAGTGAAGGGCAGGGCTTGGGGAACTACGAGCAGTACTTC
CASSEGQGLGNYEQYF
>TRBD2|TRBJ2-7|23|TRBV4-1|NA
TGCGCCAGCAGTCGCGATGGACTAGCGGGAGGGCCGCCCTACCCCTCCTCCTCCTACGAGCAGTACTTC
CASSRDGLAGGPPYPSSSYEQYF
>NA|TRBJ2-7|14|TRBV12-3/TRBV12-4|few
TGTGCCAGCAGGTCCCAGCGGAGCTCCTACGAGCAGTACTTC
CASRSQRSSYEQYF
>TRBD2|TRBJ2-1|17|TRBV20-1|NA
TGCAGTGCTAGAGGGTTTGCTAGCGGGGACCTTTACAATGAGCAGTTCTTC
CSARGFASGDLYNEQFF
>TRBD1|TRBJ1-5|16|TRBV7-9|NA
TGTGCCAGCAGCTTAGTGGGACAGGGGAGCGATCAGCCCCAGCATTTT
CASSLVGQGSDQPQHF
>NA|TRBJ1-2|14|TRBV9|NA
TGTGCCAGCAGCGTAGGAGGCCGCAACTATGGCTACACCTTC
CASSVGGRNYGYTF
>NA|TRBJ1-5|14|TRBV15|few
TGTGCCACCAGCAGAGGGGGAGGGGGGCAGCCCCAGCATTTT
CATSRGGGGQPQHF
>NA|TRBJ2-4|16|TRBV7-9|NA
TGTGCCAGCAGCCCGAAGGAGGACCATTGGGTAAACATTCAGTACTTC
CASSPKEDHWVNIQYF
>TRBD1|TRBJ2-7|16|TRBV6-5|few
TGTGCCAGCAGTTACTCGAGGACAGGGGTAGGGTACGAGCAGTACTTC
CASSYSRTGVGYEQYF
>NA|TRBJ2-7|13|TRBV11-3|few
TGTGCCAGCAGGGGATTGGTCTCCTACGAGCAGTACTTC
CASRGLVSYEQYF
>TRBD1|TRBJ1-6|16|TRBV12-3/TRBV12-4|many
TGTGCCAGCAGTTTTCCCTCGACAGGGGAGGATTCACCCCTCCACTTT
CASSFPSTGEDSPLHF
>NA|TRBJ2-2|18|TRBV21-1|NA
TGTGCCAGCAGCAATTGGATCGGGGGACAGGGGACGTCCGGGGAGCTGTTTTTT
CASSNWIGGQGTSGELFF
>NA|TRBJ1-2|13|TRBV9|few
TGTGCCAGCAGCGCAGGAGGTCCAGATGGCTACACCTTC
CASSAGGPDGYTF
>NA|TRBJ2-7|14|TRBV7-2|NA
TGTGCCAGCAGCTCGTGGTCGGCGTTAAAGGGGCAGTACTTC
CASSSWSALKGQYF
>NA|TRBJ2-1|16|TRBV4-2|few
TGTGCCAGCAGCCAAGGTACTTGGAGCTCCTACAATGAGCAGTTCTTC
CASSQGTWSSYNEQFF
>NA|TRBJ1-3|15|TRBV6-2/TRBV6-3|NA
TGTGCCAGCAGTTACACCCCGGGCCCGGGGGGCACCATATATTTT
CASSYTPGPGGTIYF
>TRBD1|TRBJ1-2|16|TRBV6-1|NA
TGTGCCAGCAGCCGAAACAGGGGACAGGGGTCCTATGGCTACACCTTC
CASSRNRGQGSYGYTF
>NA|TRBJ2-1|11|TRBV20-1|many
TGCAGTGCTCGTGGACTCAATGAGCAGTTCTTC
CSARGLNEQFF
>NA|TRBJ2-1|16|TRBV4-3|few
TGCGCCAGCAGCCCCTTGAGGGGTGTATCCTACAATGAGCAGTTCTTC
CASSPLRGVSYNEQFF
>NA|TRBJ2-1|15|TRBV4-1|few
TGCGCCAGCAGCCAAGTTCGGGGCCGGTACAATGAGCAGTTCTTC
CASSQVRGRYNEQFF
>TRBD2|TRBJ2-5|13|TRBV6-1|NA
TGTGCCAGCAGTGAAGGGGGGGGAGAGACCCAGTACTTC
CASSEGGGETQYF
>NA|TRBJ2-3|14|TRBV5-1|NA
TGCGCCAGCAGCTTGTCCAGGTGGGGAGATACGCAGTATTTT
CASSLSRWGDTQYF
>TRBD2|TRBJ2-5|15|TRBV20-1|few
TGCAGTGCTGGCGTAGCGGGGGGCCATAGGGAGACCCAGTACTTC
CSAGVAGGHRETQYF
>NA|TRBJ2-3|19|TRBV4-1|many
TGCGCCAGCAGCACCCCGTCCTCGGGGGCGAGGTGGGAGGACGATACGCAGTATTTT
CASSTPSSGARWEDDTQYF
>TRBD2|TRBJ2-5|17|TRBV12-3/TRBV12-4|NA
TGTGCCAGCACCTCCCCGGGGACTAGCGGGAGGTGGGAGACCCAGTACTTC
CASTSPGTSGRWETQYF
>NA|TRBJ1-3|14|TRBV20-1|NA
TGCAGTGCGGGGCCCACGGAGGGGACAAACACCATATATTTT
CSAGPTEGTNTIYF
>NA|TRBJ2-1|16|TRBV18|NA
TGTGCCAGCTCACCTGAGGGGGGGGAATACCCCAATGAGCAGTTCTTC
CASSPEGGEYPNEQFF
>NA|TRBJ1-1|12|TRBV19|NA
TGTGCCAGTAGTATAGGGGAGGGTGAAGCTTTCTTT
CASSIGEGEAFF
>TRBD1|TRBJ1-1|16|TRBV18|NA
TGTGCCAGCTCACCGAGCAGTCAGGGGGCCGGGACTGAAGCTTTCTTT
CASSPSSQGAGTEAFF
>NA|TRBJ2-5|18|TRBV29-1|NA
TGCAGCGTTGAAGAGGTGTGGAAGGGGCCCAGGGGCCAAGAGACCCAGTACTTC
CSVEEVWKGPRGQETQYF
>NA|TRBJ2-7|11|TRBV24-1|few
TGTGCCACCAGTGATTTGGACAGGCTGTACTTC
CATSDLDRLYF
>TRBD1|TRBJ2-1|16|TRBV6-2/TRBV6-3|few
TGTGCCAGCAGTCAACCCGGACAGGGGGCAGACAATGAGCAGTTCTTC
CASSQPGQGADNEQFF
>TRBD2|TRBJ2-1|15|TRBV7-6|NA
TGTGCCAGCAGCGCTCCGGGACTAGCGGGGGGGAAGCAGTTCTTC
CASSAPGLAGGKQFF
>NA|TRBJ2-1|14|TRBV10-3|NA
TGTGCCATCAGTGATAAGGACCTATACAATGAGCAGTTCTTC
CAISDKDLYNEQFF
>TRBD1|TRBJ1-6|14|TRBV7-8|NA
TGTGCCAGCAGCTTGACAGGGGCAGGATCACCCCTCCACTTT
CASSLTGAGSPLHF